Each of the 27 T cell receptor beta chains below was sequenced from the same sample in a study of T cell responses to AZD1222 COVID-19 vaccine. The assay was immunoSEQ multiplex PCR, and TCRdb's table has in-frame clones only and misses some. The repertoire holds tens of thousands of clones, with 85% as singletons. The sequences come from peripheral blood, collected 28 days after the second AZD1222 dose. These receptors all come from an adult who received the AZD1222 COVID-19 vaccine.

The rearrangement links TRBV7-9 to TRBJ2-1; D may correspond to TRBD1 or TRBD2 (5 bases each). This CDR3 is 14 amino acids long. Germline-derived CDR1 and CDR2 are SEHNR and FQNEAQ (reference sequence). V lost 5 bases and J lost 10, with 18 bases in between. CDR3 sequence reads: CASSAGDPRPEQFF. CDR3 coding DNA: TGTGCCAGCAGCGCTGGGGACCCCCGACCGGAGCAGTTCTTC.

The count of this clone is one. The chain joins TRBV6-5 to TRBJ2-2, with D hard to call. This CDR3 region has 14 residues. Trimming removed 6 bases from V and 1 base from J, with 9 bases in between. Germline loops: CDR1 MNHEY, CDR2 SVGAGI. The CDR3 DNA follows: TGTGCCAGCAGCTTCCTCATGAACACCGGGGAGCTGTTTTTT. Translation gives CASSFLMNTGELFF.

The chain uses TRBV4-2 and TRBJ2-6; 9 bases fit TRBD1. The V gene's germline CDR1 is LGHNA and CDR2 YNFKEQ. J lost 4 bases, V lost 2 bases, and 3 bases had no gene match. This CDR3 has 16 residues. The CDR3 sequence: CASSQHRGQGANVLTF. The CDR3, as DNA: TGTGCCAGCAGCCAACACAGGGGGCAGGGGGCCAACGTCCTGACTTTC.

This clone was observed a single time. The rearrangement joins TRBV5-1 to TRBJ2-7, with D perhaps TRBD2 (5 bases). The V gene's germline CDR1 is SGHRS and CDR2 YFSETQ. This CDR3 contains 13 residues. V was shortened by 4 bases and J by 1 base, with 9 bases between the two germline ends. CDR3 DNA: TGCGCCAGCAGCCAGGACTTTTCCTACGAGCAGTACTTC. Translated: CASSQDFSYEQYF. Full variable domain (outside the CDR3, taken from reference TRBV5-1 and TRBJ2-7): KAGVTQTPRYLIKTRGQQVTLSCSPISGHRSVSWYQQTPGQGLQFLFEYFSETQRNKGNFPGRFSGRQFSNSRSEMNVSTLELGDSALYLCASSQDFSYEQYFGPGTRLTVT.

The V call is TRBV28, the J call TRBJ1-1; tentatively, D is TRBD1 (5 bases). Germline V gene lookup returns CDR1 MDHEN and CDR2 SYDVKM. Deletions cut 3 bases from V and 3 bases from J, with 14 bases between. The CDR3 runs to 15 residues. The CDR3 protein is CASSFTGGGHTEAFF. The CDR3 coding sequence is TGTGCCAGCAGTTTCACCGGGGGAGGGCACACTGAAGCTTTCTTT.

The rearrangement uses TRBV5-1 and TRBJ1-2; 7 bases agree with TRBD1. After removal of 3 bases from V and 4 bases from J, the junction contained 6 bases not matched to a gene. This CDR3 comprises 14 residues. CDR1 is SGHRS, CDR2 YFSETQ, per germline. The CDR3 DNA sequence: TGCGCCAGCAGCTCCAGGGGGTCCGGCTATGGCTACACCTTC. This codes for CASSSRGSGYGYTF.

This clone is termed medium-sized. Other nucleotide sequences from this sample produce the same CDR3. CDR3 protein: CASSHFGTGLLRSPLHF. The CDR3 DNA follows: TGTGCCAGCAGCCATTTCGGGACAGGGCTTCTGCGGTCACCCCTCCACTTT. V and J are TRBV27 and TRBJ1-6; 9 bases agree with TRBD1. CDR3 length: 17 residues. Germline V CDR1 and CDR2: MNHEY, SMNVEV (reference sequence). V shed 6 bases and J 10 bases; nucleotides not matched to a gene: 16.

The chain has TRBV19 and TRBJ2-1; D not certain. The CDR3 is made up of 14 amino acids. V dropped 1 base and J dropped 0 bases, with 4 bases sitting between them. Germline CDR1 reads LNHDA; CDR2 reads SQIVND (reference sequence). CDR3 in DNA: TGTGCCAGTAGTATAGTTAGCTCCTACAATGAGCAGTTCTTC. Translation gives CASSIVSSYNEQFF.

This clone was seen only once. The V and J genes are TRBV24-1 and TRBJ2-3, with 12 bases fitting TRBD2. The CDR3 runs to 17 residues. Germline CDR1 and CDR2: KGHDR and SFDVKD. Unmatched junction bases numbered 6, after V lost 4 bases and J lost 2 bases. In nucleotides, the CDR3 is TGTGCCACCAGTGACGACCGGACTAGCGGGACCACAGATACGCAGTATTTT. Translated: CATSDDRTSGTTDTQYF.

The V and J genes are TRBV9 and TRBJ2-7, with 8 bases fitting TRBD2. Losses at the gene ends were 4 bases for V and 3 bases for J; bases not matched to a gene: 9. This CDR3 contains 15 residues. From germline, CDR1 is SGDLS and CDR2 YYNGEE. The CDR3 nucleotides read TGTGCCAGCAGCACCGATCCAAGCGGGGGCTACGAGCAGTACTTC. Residues: CASSTDPSGGYEQYF. The whole variable domain, filled in from reference TRBV9 and TRBJ2-7, reads DSGVTQTPKHLITATGQRVTLRCSPRSGDLSVYWYQQSLDQGLQFLIQYYNGEERAKGNILERFSAQQFPDLHSELNLSSLELGDSALYFCASSTDPSGGYEQYFGPGTRLTVT.

The chain links TRBV10-3 to TRBJ2-3, with D tentatively TRBD2 (5 bases). Per germline, CDR1 ENHRY and CDR2 SYGVKD. V was clipped by 8 bases and J by 0 bases, with 15 bases between them. The CDR3 extends over 15 amino acids. In DNA, the CDR3 is TGTGCCATCCGTCCTGGACTCTCTAGCACAGATACGCAGTATTTT. Its translation: CAIRPGLSSTDTQYF.

The rearrangement links TRBV5-1 to TRBJ2-1, with TRBD2 identical over 14 bases. Trimming at V came to 4 bases and at J to 8 bases, leaving 8 bases not matched to a gene. The CDR3 spans 16 residues. The germline V gene has CDR1 SGHRS and CDR2 YFSETQ. The CDR3 loop reads CASSLTSGRAGDEQFF. The CDR3 DNA reads TGCGCCAGCAGCCTGACTAGCGGGAGGGCCGGCGATGAGCAGTTCTTC. Filled out from reference TRBV5-1 and TRBJ2-1, the complete variable domain reads KAGVTQTPRYLIKTRGQQVTLSCSPISGHRSVSWYQQTPGQGLQFLFEYFSETQRNKGNFPGRFSGRQFSNSRSEMNVSTLELGDSALYLCASSLTSGRAGDEQFFGPGTRLTVL.

This clone was observed once. V and J are TRBV2 and TRBJ2-1; 8 bases line up with TRBD2. This CDR3 has 16 amino acids. Germline trimming cut 7 bases from V and 5 bases from J; bases unmatched to any gene: 13. CDR1 and CDR2 from the germline V gene are SNHLY and FYNNEI. The CDR3 DNA is TGTGCCAGCACAAATGGTCGCGGGACTAGAAACAATGAGCAGTTCTTC. Translating it yields CASTNGRGTRNNEQFF.

This sequence joins TRBV4-3 and TRBJ2-7; 7 bases match TRBD2. Trimming took 1 base from V and 3 from J; bases not matched to a gene: 3. The CDR3 has 14 residues. CDR1 LGHNA and CDR2 YSLEER come from the germline V gene. The CDR3 loop reads CASSQGSGNYEQYF. The CDR3 DNA sequence: TGCGCCAGCAGCCAAGGCAGCGGGAACTACGAGCAGTACTTC.

This clone was found a few times. The chain carries TRBV2 and TRBJ2-7; 7 bases agree with TRBD1. The V gene end was trimmed by 7 bases and the J gene end by 6 bases; junction bases not matched to a gene: 12. Germline CDR1 and CDR2: SNHLY and FYNNEI. CDR3 length: 14 residues. CDR3 sequence (DNA): TGTGCCAGCAACCTACAGGGGAAGGGCTCCGAGCAGTACTTC. Encoded protein: CASNLQGKGSEQYF.

This clone was found a few times. The CDR3: CASSYSGVQGAYGYTF. As DNA, the CDR3 is TGTGCCAGCAGTTACTCAGGGGTACAGGGGGCTTATGGCTACACCTTC. This chain connects TRBV6-5 to TRBJ1-2, with TRBD1 matching over 9 bases. J lost 5 bases, V lost 0 bases, and 7 bases had no gene match. CDR3 length: 16 amino acids. Looked up from germline, CDR1 is MNHEY and CDR2 is SVGAGI.

This clone was picked up one time. The genes are TRBV5-1 and TRBJ2-2; the D call may be TRBD1 or TRBD2 (6 bases each). The V gene's germline CDR1 is SGHRS and CDR2 YFSETQ. Trimming took off 5 bases at V and 2 bases at J, with 10 bases between the two ends. The CDR3 consists of 14 residues. CDR3 sequence (DNA): TGCGCCAGCAGAGGGGGGATCAACACCGGGGAGCTGTTTTTT. Residues: CASRGGINTGELFF.

The CDR3: CATSRDPGDTEAFF. The CDR3 region has the DNA TGTGCCACCAGCAGAGACCCGGGTGACACTGAAGCTTTCTTT. This rearrangement joins TRBV15 to TRBJ1-1; D gene ambiguous. Germline CDR1 LNHNV, CDR2 YYDKDF (reference sequence). This CDR3 comprises 14 residues. V shed 0 bases and J shed 3 bases, with 8 bases lying between them. The full variable domain, with the rest looked up from reference TRBV15 and TRBJ1-1, is DAMVIQNPRYQVTQFGKPVTLSCSQTLNHNVMYWYQQKSSQAPKLLFHYYDKDFNNEADTPDNFQSRRPNTSFCFLDIRSPGLGDTAMYLCATSRDPGDTEAFFGQGTRLTVV.

The chain has TRBV3-1 (or the pseudogene TRBV3-2) and TRBJ2-5, with D possibly being TRBD1 (6 bases). Germline V gene lookup returns CDR1 LGHDT and CDR2 YNNKEL (reference sequence). The germline V and J ends were trimmed by 3 bases and 0 bases, with 14 bases remaining between them. The length of the CDR3 is 16 residues. The CDR3 loop reads CASSHPGQTYQETQYF. The DNA for the CDR3 is TGTGCCAGCAGCCACCCCGGACAGACGTACCAAGAGACCCAGTACTTC.

The chain couples TRBV6-5 to TRBJ1-2; TRBD1 is a possible D gene (5 bases). The CDR3 contains 14 residues. The V and J ends lost 0 bases and 4 bases respectively, with 9 bases between them. The germline gives CDR1 MNHEY, CDR2 SVGAGI. CDR3 region: CASSYSLGGYGYTF. CDR3 in DNA: TGTGCCAGCAGTTACTCGCTGGGGGGCTATGGCTACACCTTC.

This clone came up once. This chain uses TRBV7-8 with TRBJ2-7, with 15 bases fitting TRBD2. Per germline, CDR1 SGHVS and CDR2 FQNEAQ. This CDR3 spans 19 amino acids. V gave up 4 bases and J gave up 7 bases; unmatched junction bases: 17. CDR3: CASSSAAGTSGRMLREQYF. The CDR3 nucleotides read TGTGCCAGCAGCTCCGCCGCCGGGACTAGCGGGAGGATGTTGAGAGAGCAGTACTTC.

CDR3 nucleotides: TGTGCCAGCAGCTTGGCAGGGGACTTATCCTACGAGCAGTACTTC. This encodes CASSLAGDLSYEQYF. The chain recombines TRBV7-9 with TRBJ2-7; D tentatively fits TRBD1 or TRBD2 (6 bases each). Germline V CDR1 and CDR2: SEHNR, FQNEAQ (reference sequence). Trimming took 3 bases from V and 1 from J, leaving 13 bases between them. The CDR3 is 15 residues long.

This clone was observed a single time. V usage is TRBV5-4 and J usage is TRBJ2-1, with TRBD2 as a possible D gene (5 bases). The CDR3 runs to 13 residues. Germline V gene data show CDR1 as SGHNT and CDR2 as YYREEE (reference sequence). Trimming pared 2 bases from V and 5 bases from J, leaving 8 bases between. The CDR3 DNA reads TGTGCCAGCAGCTTCGGGGAGAACAATGAGCAGTTCTTC. Translation gives CASSFGENNEQFF.

The gene calls are TRBV7-3 and TRBJ1-1, with D possibly matching TRBD1 (5 bases). The V end lost 8 bases, the J end lost 3 bases, and 13 bases lay between the germline ends. Germline assignment: CDR1 SGHTA and CDR2 FQGTGA. The CDR3 length is 13 residues. In DNA form, the CDR3 reads TGTGCCAGCGCCGATTTGGGGGACACTGAAGCTTTCTTT. Residues: CASADLGDTEAFF.

This clone was detected only once. CDR3 loop: CATSSGQGGSGELFF. The CDR3 DNA sequence: TGTGCCACCAGCTCGGGACAGGGCGGATCCGGGGAGCTGTTTTTT. V usage is TRBV24-1 and J usage is TRBJ2-2; 9 bases are a match to TRBD1. Germline V gene sequence: CDR1 KGHDR, CDR2 SFDVKD. The V gene end was trimmed by 7 bases and the J gene end by 6 bases; junction bases not matched to a gene: 8. This CDR3 is built from 15 residues.

This chain joins TRBV30 and TRBJ1-2; no definite D call. Germline CDR1 is GTSNPN and CDR2 is SVGIG (reference sequence). Trimming removed 0 bases at V and 8 bases at J, with 7 bases between. This CDR3 has 11 amino acids. The CDR3 reads CAWSVSGGYTF. Here the CDR3 DNA reads TGTGCCTGGAGTGTTAGCGGGGGCTACACCTTC.

This clone has just one count. The V and J genes are TRBV9 and TRBJ2-7; unclear D gene. Trimming took off 0 bases at V and 4 bases at J, with 14 bases between the two ends. Germline V gene data show CDR1 as SGDLS and CDR2 as YYNGEE. The CDR3 has 15 amino acids. Written as DNA, the CDR3 is TGTGCCAGCAGCGTAGAGGGCGAGGTGGGATACGAGCAGTACTTC. Encoded protein: CASSVEGEVGYEQYF.